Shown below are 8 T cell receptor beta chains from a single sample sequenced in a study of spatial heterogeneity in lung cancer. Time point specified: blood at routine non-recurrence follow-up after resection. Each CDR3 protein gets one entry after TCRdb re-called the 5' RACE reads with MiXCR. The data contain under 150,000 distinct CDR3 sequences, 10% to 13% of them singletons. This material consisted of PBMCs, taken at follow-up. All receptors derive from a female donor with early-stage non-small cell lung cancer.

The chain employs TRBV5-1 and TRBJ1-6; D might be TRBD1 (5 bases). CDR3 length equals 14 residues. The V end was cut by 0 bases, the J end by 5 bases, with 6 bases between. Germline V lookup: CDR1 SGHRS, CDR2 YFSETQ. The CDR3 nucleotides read TGCGCCAGCAGCTTGGGGGACGATAATTCACCCCTCCACTTT. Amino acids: CASSLGDDNSPLHF.

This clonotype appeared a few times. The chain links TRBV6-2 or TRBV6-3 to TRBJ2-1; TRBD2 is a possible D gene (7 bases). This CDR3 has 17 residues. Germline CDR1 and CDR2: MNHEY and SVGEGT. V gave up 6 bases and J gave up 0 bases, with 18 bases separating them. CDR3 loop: CASSPGRGISSYNEQFF. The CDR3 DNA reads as TGTGCCAGCAGCCCAGGGAGGGGGATAAGCTCCTACAATGAGCAGTTCTTC.

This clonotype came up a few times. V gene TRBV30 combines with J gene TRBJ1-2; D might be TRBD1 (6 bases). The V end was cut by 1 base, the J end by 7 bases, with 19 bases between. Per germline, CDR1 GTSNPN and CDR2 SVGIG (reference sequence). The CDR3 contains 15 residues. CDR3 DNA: TGTGCCTGGAGTGCCCTCGGACAGCTAAGTCGTGGCTACACCTTC. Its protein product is CAWSALGQLSRGYTF.

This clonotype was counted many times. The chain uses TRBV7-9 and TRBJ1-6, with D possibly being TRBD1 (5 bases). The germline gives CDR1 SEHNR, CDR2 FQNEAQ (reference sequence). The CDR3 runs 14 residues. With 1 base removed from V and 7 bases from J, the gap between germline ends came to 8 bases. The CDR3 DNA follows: TGTGCCAGCAGCTTAGGGGGGACCAATTCACCCCTCCACTTT. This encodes CASSLGGTNSPLHF.

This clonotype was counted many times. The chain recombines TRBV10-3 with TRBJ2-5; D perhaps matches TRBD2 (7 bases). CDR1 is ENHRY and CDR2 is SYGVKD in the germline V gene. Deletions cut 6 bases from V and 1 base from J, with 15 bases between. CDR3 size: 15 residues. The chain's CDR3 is CAISRGLGGQETQYF. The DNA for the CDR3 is TGTGCCATCAGCCGAGGACTAGGGGGCCAAGAGACCCAGTACTTC.

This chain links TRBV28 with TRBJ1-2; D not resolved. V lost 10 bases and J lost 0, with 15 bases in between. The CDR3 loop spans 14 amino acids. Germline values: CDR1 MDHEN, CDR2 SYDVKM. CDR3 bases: TGTGCCACCCATGGGCGGGGTACTAACTATGGCTACACCTTC. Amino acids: CATHGRGTNYGYTF.

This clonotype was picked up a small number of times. CDR3 in DNA: TGTGCCAGCCGCTACGGAGGAACAGGGTTCGGGGCCAACGTCCTGACTTTC. Translation: CASRYGGTGFGANVLTF. V is TRBV6-2 or TRBV6-3 and J is TRBJ2-6, with TRBD1 as a possible D gene (6 bases). In germline, CDR1 is MNHEY, CDR2 SVGEGT. The ends were cut back, 8 bases at V and 4 bases at J, with 21 bases in the middle. This CDR3 contains 17 residues.

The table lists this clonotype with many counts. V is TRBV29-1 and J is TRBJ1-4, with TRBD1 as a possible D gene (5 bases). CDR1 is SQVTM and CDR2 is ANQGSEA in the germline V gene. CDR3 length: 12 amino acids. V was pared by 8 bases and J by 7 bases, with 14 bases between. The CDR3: CSTLSGREKLFF. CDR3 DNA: TGCAGCACGCTTTCAGGGCGTGAAAAACTGTTTTTT. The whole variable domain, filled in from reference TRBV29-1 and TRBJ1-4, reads SAVISQKPSRDICQRGTSLTIQCQVDSQVTMMFWYRQQPGQSLTLIATANQGSEATYESGFVIDKFPISRPNLTFSTLTVSNMSPEDSSIYLCSTLSGREKLFFGSGTQLSVL.